Below, one T cell receptor (beta chain) is given with its context. These data originate in a study of blood T cell repertoires in COVID-19. Study overall: PBMCs, B-cell-depleted T cells, or T cells provided the cDNA or gDNA that made up the material.

Sequencing used immunoSEQ multiplex PCR; TCRdb keeps in-frame clones, though not all of them. The data show roughly 150,000 clones, approximately 95% seen once. Per the germline V gene, CDR1 is SGHTA and CDR2 is FQGTGA. CDR3 length equals 16 residues. V was cut by 2 bases and J by 1 base, with 13 bases left in between. The chain couples TRBV7-3 to TRBJ2-3; a possible D gene is TRBD2 (6 bases). The sequence came from a woman aged 60 to 75 with COVID-19, enrolled during active disease. The sequenced sample was peripheral blood. The DNA for the CDR3 is TGTGCCAGCAGCTTAGGAATGGCTAGCGGCACAGATACGCAGTATTTT. As protein: CASSLGMASGTDTQYF.